This entry lists 22 T cell receptor beta chains sequenced from one sample in a study of molecular identifiers for immune sequencing clone quantification. TCRdb ran MiXCR on the PCR reads and lists one entry per CDR3 protein. The profile shows 9,500 to 15,000 distinct CDR3 sequences, around 19% of them singletons. Sequencing was done on a sample of naive CD8+ T cells from blood, with Jurkat cell RNA spiked in. Subset: FACS-sorted CD8+CD4-CCR7+CD45RA+ naive T cells. These receptors came from a human donor in good health. Some libraries in this study had Jurkat cell RNA spiked in.

This chain links TRBV4-2 with TRBJ2-5; D is perhaps TRBD1 (6 bases). Germline CDR1 reads LGHNA; CDR2 reads YNFKEQ. The CDR3 sequence is 14 residues long. Trimming removed 3 bases at V and 4 bases at J, with 12 bases between. In nucleotides, the CDR3 is TGTGCCAGCAGCCATGAATGGGGGCTAGAGACCCAGTACTTC. This translates into CASSHEWGLETQYF.

This clonotype was seen only a few times. A much larger clone sits a single nucleotide away, making a read error possible. A read error is likely, as this CDR3 ends without the conserved phenylalanine or tryptophan. Because the CDR3's place on the DNA is in doubt, the DNA is left out and the CDR3 is given as listed by TCRdb. The J gene is TRBJ2-7, the V gene TRBV5-6; the table's TRBD1 call for D was not verified on the DNA. The CDR3 has 10 residues if both end residues are counted. Germline CDR1 SGHDT, CDR2 YYEEEE. The CDR3 spells CAGSLQDRPS.

The gene calls are TRBV3-1 and TRBJ1-5; 7 bases align to TRBD1. There are 17 residues in the CDR3. Losses at the gene ends were 3 bases for V and 6 bases for J; bases not matched to a gene: 14. Per germline, CDR1 LGHDT and CDR2 YNNKEL (reference sequence). This CDR3 reads CASSQGIWGQPSQPQHF. CDR3 nucleotides: TGTGCCAGCAGCCAGGGGATTTGGGGACAGCCCAGTCAGCCCCAGCATTTT.

At least ten counts were recorded for this clonotype. The rearrangement uses TRBV6-1 and TRBJ2-7; no firm D call. Germline loops: CDR1 MNHNS, CDR2 SASEGT. V shed 2 bases and J shed 3 bases, with 11 bases lying between them. CDR3 size: 14 residues. The CDR3 nucleotides read TGTGCCAGCAGTGAAATCCCGGAAAACTACGAGCAGTACTTC. It specifies CASSEIPENYEQYF.

This clonotype has only a few counts. The chain employs TRBV28 and TRBJ2-2; 10 nucleotides line up with TRBD2. Germline CDR1 and CDR2: MDHEN and SYDVKM. The CDR3 extends over 14 amino acids. J gave up 7 bases and V 5 bases, and 4 bases lay outside the gene matches. The CDR3 DNA reads as TGTGCCAGCAGTCTAGCGGGAGAGGGCGGGGAGCTGTTTTTT. Its protein is CASSLAGEGGELFF.

Within the sample, this clonotype is medium-sized. This CDR3 is CASSLIDQETQYF. DNA for the CDR3: TGTGCCAGCAGCCTGATAGATCAAGAGACCCAGTACTTC. This chain links TRBV7-6 with TRBJ2-5; D is undetermined. Trimming removed 5 bases at V and 2 bases at J, with 9 bases between. The CDR3 is made up of 13 amino acids. CDR1 and CDR2 from the germline V gene are SGHVS and FNYEAQ.

As for this clonotype: A much larger clonotype is one base distant, so this may be a read error. The chain couples TRBV2 to TRBJ2-1; the D gene is possibly TRBD1 (6 bases). This CDR3 region has 14 residues. The germline CDR1 and CDR2 sequences are SNHLY and FYNNEI. Trimming removed 6 bases from V and 8 bases from J, with 17 bases in between. CDR3 region: CASSQLDSLDEQFF. The CDR3 DNA reads as TGTGCCAGCAGCCAACTGGACAGCCTCGATGAGCAGTTCTTC.

This clonotype rates as medium-sized. The CDR3 sequence is CASSPRASGYEQYF. CDR3 nucleotides: TGTGCCAGCAGCCCAAGGGCTAGCGGCTACGAGCAGTACTTC. The chain links TRBV13 to TRBJ2-7, with 7 bases identical to TRBD2. Trimming at V came to 5 bases and at J to 3 bases, leaving 7 bases not matched to a gene. The CDR3 spans 14 residues. Germline values: CDR1 PRHDT, CDR2 FYEKMQ (reference sequence).

This clonotype was observed many times. The chain uses TRBV6-2 or TRBV6-3 and TRBJ2-3; D is uncertain. V shed 7 bases and J shed 1 base, with 18 bases lying between them. Germline V lookup: CDR1 MNHEY, CDR2 SVGEGT. This CDR3 comprises 16 residues. This chain's CDR3 is CASTLLGPRGTDTQYF. As DNA, the CDR3 is TGTGCCAGCACCCTACTTGGACCTCGGGGCACAGATACGCAGTATTTT.

On this clonotype itself: A much larger clone is a single base away; this may be a read error. The chain links TRBV14 to TRBJ2-7; D unresolved. This CDR3 has 11 residues. The V gene's germline CDR1 is SGHDN and CDR2 FVKESK. Trimming took 4 bases from V and 5 from J, leaving 6 bases between them. CDR3 sequence: CASSRANEQYF. As DNA, the CDR3 is TGTGCCAGCAGCCGAGCTAACGAGCAGTACTTC.

With respect to this clonotype: A much larger clone lies one base from this, so it may be a read error. The chain couples TRBV28 to TRBJ1-3; perhaps TRBD1 as D (6 bases). CDR1 MDHEN and CDR2 SYDVKM come from the germline V gene. The length of the CDR3 is 13 residues. The CDR3 loop is CASTDSSGSTIYF. The DNA of the CDR3 is TGTGCCAGCACGGACAGCTCTGGAAGCACCATATATTTT.

This chain connects TRBV4-1 to TRBJ2-1; 9 bases are a match to TRBD2. Germline V gene data show CDR1 as MGHRA and CDR2 as YSYEKL. The CDR3 is made up of 15 amino acids. The trim removed 2 bases at V and 4 bases at J, leaving 3 bases unmatched. The CDR3 is CASSQLAGAYNEQFF. Written as DNA, the CDR3 is TGCGCCAGCAGCCAATTAGCGGGAGCTTACAATGAGCAGTTCTTC.

This clonotype is medium-sized (0.01 to 0.1%) in the sample. The rearrangement links TRBV7-9 to TRBJ1-2; tentatively, D is TRBD1 (5 bases). Trimming took off 0 bases at V and 3 bases at J, with 11 bases between the two ends. Germline V gene lookup returns CDR1 SEHNR and CDR2 FQNEAQ (reference sequence). CDR3 length equals 15 residues. The CDR3 DNA sequence: TGTGCCAGCAGCTTAGCTCCAGGGATGTACTATGGCTACACCTTC. Its translation is CASSLAPGMYYGYTF. Combining the CDR3 with reference TRBV7-9 and TRBJ1-2 gives the whole variable domain DTGVSQNPRHKITKRGQNVTFRCDPISEHNRLYWYRQTLGQGPEFLTYFQNEAQLEKSRLLSDRFSAERPKGSFSTLEIQRTEQGDSAMYLCASSLAPGMYYGYTFGSGTRLTVV.

As concerns this clonotype: With a much larger clone just one base away, this may be a read error. The V gene is TRBV12-3 or TRBV12-4, the J gene TRBJ2-2, with D possibly called TRBD1 or TRBD2 (5 bases each). Deletions cut 7 bases from V and 4 bases from J, with 13 bases between. The CDR3 sequence is 14 residues long. The CDR3 region has the DNA TGTGCCAGCACGAGGGGCCGGAGCACCGGGGAGCTGTTTTTT. Its translation is CASTRGRSTGELFF.

This clonotype was observed at least ten times. This chain's CDR3 is CSAREGLAGGSYNEQFF. In nucleotides, the CDR3 is TGCAGTGCTAGAGAAGGACTAGCGGGGGGTTCCTACAATGAGCAGTTCTTC. The rearrangement links TRBV20-1 to TRBJ2-1; 14 bases are a match to TRBD2. CDR3 length: 17 residues. CDR1 and CDR2 (germline): DFQATT, SNEGSKA (reference sequence). V lost 0 bases and J lost 1; bases outside the gene matches: 2.

This clonotype has just one count. V is TRBV7-9 and J is TRBJ2-7, with TRBD1 identical over 7 bases. The CDR3 has 13 residues. The V gene end was trimmed by 5 bases and the J gene end by 3 bases; junction bases not matched to a gene: 4. The germline V gene encodes CDR1 SEHNR and CDR2 FQNEAQ (reference sequence). The DNA for the CDR3 is TGTGCCAGCAGCCCCGGACAGGTCTACGAGCAGTACTTC. Protein product: CASSPGQVYEQYF.

Judged by abundance, this clonotype is medium-sized. The chain recombines TRBV7-8 with TRBJ1-4; the match to TRBD1 covers 7 bases. There are 17 residues in the CDR3. Germline V gene sequence: CDR1 SGHVS, CDR2 FQNEAQ. V lost 5 bases to trimming and J lost 5 bases; unmatched junction nucleotides: 14. The CDR3 loop reads CASSPQSLVTGNEKLFF. CDR3 coding DNA: TGTGCCAGCAGCCCTCAAAGTCTTGTGACAGGGAATGAAAAACTGTTTTTT.

This clonotype was observed once. In this CDR3 the conserved last residue, phenylalanine or tryptophan, is missing, so a read error is likely. The DNA is omitted, as the CDR3 cannot be located on it reliably, and the CDR3 follows TCRdb's listing. The chain employs TRBV5-6 and TRBJ2-3. With termini counted, the CDR3 has 12 amino acids. CDR1 and CDR2 (germline): SGHDT, YYEEEE. CDR3: CASSWGTDTQCL.

For this clonotype: A read error may account for a junction end that differs from germline. The CDR3 is CSVDVSLTDTQCF. CDR3 coding DNA: TGCAGCGTTGACGTGAGTCTGACAGATACGCAGTGTTTT. The V call is TRBV29-1, the J call TRBJ2-3, with D possibly being TRBD1 (5 bases). The CDR3 extends over 13 amino acids. CDR1 is SQVTM and CDR2 is ANQGSEA in the germline V gene.

Within the sample, this clonotype is medium-sized. V and J are TRBV7-9 and TRBJ2-7, with D tentatively TRBD1 or TRBD2 (5 bases each). This CDR3 has 10 amino acids. The V end was cut by 7 bases, the J end by 12 bases, with 13 bases between. The germline CDR1 and CDR2 sequences are SEHNR and FQNEAQ (reference sequence). CDR3 in amino acids: CASIGTGMYF. The CDR3 DNA is TGTGCCAGCATCGGGACCGGGATGTACTTC.

The chain is built from TRBV12-3 or TRBV12-4 and TRBJ1-5; D is possibly TRBD1 (6 bases). With 6 bases removed from V and 3 bases from J, the gap between germline ends came to 15 bases. This CDR3 is built from 15 residues. In nucleotides, the CDR3 is TGTGCCAGCAGCATTACGACAGGCCTCAATCAGCCCCAGCATTTT. It specifies CASSITTGLNQPQHF.

Of note for this clonotype: The junction and the germline gene differ at one end; a read error may be behind it. V is TRBV20-1 and J is TRBJ1-2; D is undetermined. CDR3 length: 15 amino acids. Germline lookup yields CDR1 DFQATT and CDR2 SNEGSKA (reference sequence). The CDR3 spells CSARTYLEVNYGYAF. As DNA, the CDR3 is TGCAGTGCTAGAACTTACTTAGAAGTTAACTATGGCTACGCCTTC.